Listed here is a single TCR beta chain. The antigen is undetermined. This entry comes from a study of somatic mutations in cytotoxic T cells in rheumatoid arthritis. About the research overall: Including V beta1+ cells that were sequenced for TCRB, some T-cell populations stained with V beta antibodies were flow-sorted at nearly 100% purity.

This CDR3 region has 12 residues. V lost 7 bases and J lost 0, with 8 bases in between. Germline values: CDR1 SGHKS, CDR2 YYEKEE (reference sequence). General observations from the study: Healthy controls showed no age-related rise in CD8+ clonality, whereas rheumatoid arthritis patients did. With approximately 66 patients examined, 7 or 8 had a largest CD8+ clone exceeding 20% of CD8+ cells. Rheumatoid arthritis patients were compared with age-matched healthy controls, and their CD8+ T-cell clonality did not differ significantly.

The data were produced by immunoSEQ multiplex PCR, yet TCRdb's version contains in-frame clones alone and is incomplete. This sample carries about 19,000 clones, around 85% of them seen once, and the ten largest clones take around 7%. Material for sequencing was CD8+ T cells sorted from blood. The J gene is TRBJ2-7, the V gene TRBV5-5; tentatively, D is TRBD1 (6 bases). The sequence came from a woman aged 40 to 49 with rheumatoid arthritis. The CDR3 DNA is TGTGCCAGCGTGGACAGCTCCTACGAGCAGTACTTC. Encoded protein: CASVDSSYEQYF.